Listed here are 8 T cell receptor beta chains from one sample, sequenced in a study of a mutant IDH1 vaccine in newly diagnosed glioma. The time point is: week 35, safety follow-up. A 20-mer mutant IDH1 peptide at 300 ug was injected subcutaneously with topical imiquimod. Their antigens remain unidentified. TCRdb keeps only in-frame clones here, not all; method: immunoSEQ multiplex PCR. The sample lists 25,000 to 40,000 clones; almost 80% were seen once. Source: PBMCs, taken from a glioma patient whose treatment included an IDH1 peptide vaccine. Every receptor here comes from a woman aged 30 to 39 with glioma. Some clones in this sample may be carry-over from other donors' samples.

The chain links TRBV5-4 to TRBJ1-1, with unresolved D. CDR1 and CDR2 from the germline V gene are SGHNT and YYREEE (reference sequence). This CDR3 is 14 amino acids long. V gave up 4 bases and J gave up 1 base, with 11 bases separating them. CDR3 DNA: TGTGCCAGCAGCCCGTCCTGGGGGAACACTGAAGCTTTCTTT. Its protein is CASSPSWGNTEAFF.

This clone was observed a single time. The CDR3 nucleotides are TGTGCCAGCAGCCCCCTGGGGAGGGCCGATGAGCAGTTCTTC. It yields the protein CASSPLGRADEQFF. The V and J genes are TRBV14 and TRBJ2-1; 7 bases fit TRBD2. The trim removed 4 bases at V and 8 bases at J, leaving 8 bases unmatched. The CDR3 has 14 residues. Germline CDR1 reads SGHDN; CDR2 reads FVKESK. Full variable domain (rest looked up from reference TRBV14 and TRBJ2-1): EAGVTQFPSHSVIEKGQTVTLRCDPISGHDNLYWYRRVMGKEIKFLLHFVKESKQDESGMPNNRFLAERTGGTYSTLKVQPAELEDSGVYFCASSPLGRADEQFFGPGTRLTVL.

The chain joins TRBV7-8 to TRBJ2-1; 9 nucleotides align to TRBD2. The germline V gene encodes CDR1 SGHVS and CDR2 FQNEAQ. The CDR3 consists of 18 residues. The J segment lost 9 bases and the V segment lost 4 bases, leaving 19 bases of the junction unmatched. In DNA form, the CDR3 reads TGTGCCAGCAGCTCGCCTTCAGCCGGGCGGGAGGGCCAAGGTGAGCAGTTCTTC. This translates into CASSSPSAGREGQGEQFF.

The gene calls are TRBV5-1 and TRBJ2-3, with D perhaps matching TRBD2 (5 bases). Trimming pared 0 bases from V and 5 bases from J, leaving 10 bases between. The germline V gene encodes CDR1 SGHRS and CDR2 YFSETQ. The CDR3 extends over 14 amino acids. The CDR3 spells CASSLEAAEDTQYF. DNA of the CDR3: TGCGCCAGCAGCTTGGAAGCAGCGGAAGATACGCAGTATTTT.

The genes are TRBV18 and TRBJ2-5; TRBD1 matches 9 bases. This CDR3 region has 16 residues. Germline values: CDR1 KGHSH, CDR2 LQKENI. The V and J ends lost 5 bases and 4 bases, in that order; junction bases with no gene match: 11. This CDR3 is CASSAISGTGIETQYF. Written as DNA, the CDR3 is TGTGCCAGCTCAGCAATCTCCGGGACAGGGATAGAGACCCAGTACTTC.

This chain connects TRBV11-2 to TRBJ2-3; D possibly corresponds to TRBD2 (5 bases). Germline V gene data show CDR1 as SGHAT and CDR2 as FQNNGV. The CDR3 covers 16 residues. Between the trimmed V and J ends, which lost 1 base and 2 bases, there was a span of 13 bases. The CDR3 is CASSLVVGGLTDTQYF. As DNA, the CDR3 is TGTGCCAGCAGCTTAGTGGTTGGCGGACTCACAGATACGCAGTATTTT.

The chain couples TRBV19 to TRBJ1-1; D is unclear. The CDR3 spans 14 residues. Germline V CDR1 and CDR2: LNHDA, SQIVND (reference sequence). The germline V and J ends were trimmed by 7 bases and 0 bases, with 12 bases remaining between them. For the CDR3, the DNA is TGTGCCAGTACCCAAAATGGGGTGAACACTGAAGCTTTCTTT. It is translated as CASTQNGVNTEAFF.

The CDR3 spells CASSLSPYATSNTEAFF. The CDR3 coding sequence is TGTGCCAGCAGCTTATCTCCCTACGCTACATCGAACACTGAAGCTTTCTTT. The gene calls are TRBV7-2 and TRBJ1-1; D ambiguous. The CDR3 loop spans 17 amino acids. Trimming cost V 2 bases and J 1 base, with 17 bases left between them. Germline loops: CDR1 SGHTA, CDR2 FQGNSA.